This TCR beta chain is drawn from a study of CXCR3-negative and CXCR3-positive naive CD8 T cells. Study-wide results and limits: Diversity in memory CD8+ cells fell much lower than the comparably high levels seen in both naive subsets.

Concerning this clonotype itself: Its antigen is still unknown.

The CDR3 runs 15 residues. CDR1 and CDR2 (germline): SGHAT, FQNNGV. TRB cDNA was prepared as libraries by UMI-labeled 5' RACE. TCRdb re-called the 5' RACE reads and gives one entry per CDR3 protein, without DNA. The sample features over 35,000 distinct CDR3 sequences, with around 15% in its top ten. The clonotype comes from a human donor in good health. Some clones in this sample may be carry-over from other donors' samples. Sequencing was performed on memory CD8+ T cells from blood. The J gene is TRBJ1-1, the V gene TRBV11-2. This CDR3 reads CASSLVATWNTEAFF.